This TCR beta chain came from a study of T-cell memory formation after mild COVID-19. Study-level points and caveats: Cross-reactive memory appears to have joined, as suggested by some responding clones showing up in pre-infection memory. Contracting CD4+ clones lay largely in CM and EM, with CD8+ ones residing in EMRA.

V gave up 6 bases and J gave up 4 bases, with 18 bases separating them. This CDR3 has 15 residues. The V gene's germline CDR1 is MNHNS and CDR2 SASEGT. TCR alpha and TCR beta cDNA libraries carrying sample barcodes and UMIs were produced by 5'RACE using constant-segment primers. TCRdb reanalysed the 5' RACE reads using MiXCR and keeps one entry per CDR3 protein. The table lists 500,000 to 550,000 distinct CDR3 sequences, roughly 22% of them singletons, with around 13% in the top ten. As for this clonotype: Its matching antigen is unknown.

The clonotype originates from an adult woman who had mild COVID-19 (a few samples of this study predate the infection). Cell type and time point are not known. Sequencing input: PBMCs or a T cell subset sorted from them (not recorded which). This chain links TRBV6-1 with TRBJ1-1, with D possibly being TRBD1 (5 bases). Here the CDR3 DNA reads TGTGCCAGCAGCGACGCAGGGCACGACGGCACTGAAGCTTTCTTT. As protein: CASSDAGHDGTEAFF.